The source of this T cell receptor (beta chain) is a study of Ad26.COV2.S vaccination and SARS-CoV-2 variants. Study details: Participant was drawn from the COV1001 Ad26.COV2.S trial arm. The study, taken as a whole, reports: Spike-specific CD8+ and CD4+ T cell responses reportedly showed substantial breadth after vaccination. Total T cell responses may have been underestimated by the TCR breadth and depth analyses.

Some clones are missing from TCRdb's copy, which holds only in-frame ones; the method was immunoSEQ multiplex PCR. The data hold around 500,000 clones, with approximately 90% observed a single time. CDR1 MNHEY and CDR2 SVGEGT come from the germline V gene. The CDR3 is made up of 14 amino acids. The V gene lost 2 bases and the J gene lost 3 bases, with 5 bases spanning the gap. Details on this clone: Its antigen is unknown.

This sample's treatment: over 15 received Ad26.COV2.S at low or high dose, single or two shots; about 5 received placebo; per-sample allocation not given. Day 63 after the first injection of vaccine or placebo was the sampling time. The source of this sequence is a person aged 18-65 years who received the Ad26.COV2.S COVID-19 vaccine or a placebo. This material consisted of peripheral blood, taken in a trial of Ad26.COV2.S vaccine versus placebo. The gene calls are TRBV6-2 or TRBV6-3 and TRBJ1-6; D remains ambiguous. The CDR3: CASSYMDYNSPLHF. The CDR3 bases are TGTGCCAGCAGTTACATGGACTATAATTCACCCCTCCACTTT.